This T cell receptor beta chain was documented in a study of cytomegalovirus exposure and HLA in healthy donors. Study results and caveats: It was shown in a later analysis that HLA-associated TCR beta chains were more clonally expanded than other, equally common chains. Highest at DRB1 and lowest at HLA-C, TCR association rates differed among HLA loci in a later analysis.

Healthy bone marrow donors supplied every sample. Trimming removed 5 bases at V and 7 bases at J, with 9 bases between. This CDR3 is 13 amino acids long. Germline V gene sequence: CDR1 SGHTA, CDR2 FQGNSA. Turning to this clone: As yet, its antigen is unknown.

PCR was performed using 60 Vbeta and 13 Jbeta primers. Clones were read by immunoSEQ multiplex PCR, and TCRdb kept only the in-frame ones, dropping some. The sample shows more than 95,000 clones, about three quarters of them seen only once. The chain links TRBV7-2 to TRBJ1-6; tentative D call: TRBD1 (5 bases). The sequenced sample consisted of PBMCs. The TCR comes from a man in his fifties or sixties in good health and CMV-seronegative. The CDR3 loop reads CASSPQGNSPLHF. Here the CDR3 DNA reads TGTGCCAGCAGCCCCCAGGGAAATTCACCCCTCCACTTT.